A single sample gave rise to the 17 T cell receptor beta chains below, sequenced in a study of tumor and adjacent non-tumor tissue in lung cancer (dated by TCRdb to 2016 to 2018). Library construction relied on multiplex PCR. Instrument used: Illumina HiSeq 2500. TCRbeta libraries were built by three rounds of nested PCR using primers (Table S4), following protocols modified from ARM-PCR. The public reads were quality trimmed at Q25 with fastp and then assembled into clones with MiXCR by TCRdb, keeping productive beta chains. Under each unique CDR3 protein, matching rows form one entry showing the most common genes and DNA. This sample holds some 80,000 distinct CDR3 sequences; more than 80% were observed only once. Of the sample, about 51% falls within the top ten clones. RNA was isolated from bulk, unsorted tissue, and RNA quality was assessed with a NanoDrop ND-1000 and an Agilent 2100. The normal lung samples consisted of distant non-tumor tissue collected more than 3 cm from the tumor edge.

The sequenced sample consisted of distant non-tumor lung tissue. These receptors were taken from a man in his 60s with non-small cell lung cancer.

With regard to this clonotype: A much larger clonotype is one base distant, so this may be a read error. This chain uses TRBV18 with TRBJ1-1; tentatively, D is TRBD1 (6 bases). CDR3 length: 15 amino acids. Germline-derived CDR1 and CDR2 are KGHSH and LQKENI. V was trimmed by 3 bases and J by 0 bases, leaving 11 bases between them. As DNA, the CDR3 is TGTGCCAGCTCACCTCTCGGACAGCTGAACACTGAAGCTTTCTTT. Its translation: CASSPLGQLNTEAFF.

CDR3 DNA: TGCTGTGTTGTGGGACAGATAAACACTGAAGCTTTCTTT. As protein: CCVVGQINTEAFF. This chain connects TRBV29-1 to TRBJ1-1, with 7 positions matching TRBD1. Germline V CDR1 and CDR2: SQVTM, ANQGSEA. The CDR3 contains 13 residues.

Note on this clonotype: An end of the junction differs from the germline gene, which may be a read error. V usage is TRBV24-1 and J usage is TRBJ1-5; D unclear. The CDR3 runs to 14 residues. In germline, CDR1 is KGHDR, CDR2 SFDVKD. The CDR3 loop is CATGEGSSNQPQHF. CDR3 nucleotide sequence: TGTGCCACCGGAGAAGGTTCTAGCAATCAGCCCCAACATTTT.

This clonotype was observed a single time. This chain joins TRBV11-2 and TRBJ1-1; no clear D gene. The CDR3 runs 14 residues. Germline CDR1 is SGHAT and CDR2 is FQNNGV. The V and J ends lost 3 bases and 5 bases respectively, with 13 bases between them. CDR3 sequence (DNA): TGTGCCAGCAGCTTTACACGCAGAGGGACTGAAGCTTTCTTT. Its translation is CASSFTRRGTEAFF.

As regards this clonotype: One end of the junction is discordant with germline, which a read error may explain. CDR3 bases: TGCGCCAGCAGCCAGGGACTAGCTCCCGGGAAGCTGTCTTTT. Amino acid sequence: CASSQGLAPGKLSF. This chain uses TRBV4-1 with TRBJ2-2; TRBD2 matches 9 bases. The CDR3 length is 14 residues. Germline V lookup: CDR1 MGHRA, CDR2 YSYEKL.

This clonotype was counted once. The missing conserved phenylalanine or tryptophan at the end of this CDR3 makes a read error likely. This sequence joins TRBV11-2 and TRBJ2-5; D gene uncertain. This CDR3 has 13 residues. Germline V CDR1 and CDR2: SGHAT, FQNNGV. The chain's CDR3 is CPSSSTWDETQYS. The CDR3 nucleotides are TGTCCCAGCAGCTCTACATGGGATGAGACCCAGTACTCC.

V and J are TRBV20-1 and TRBJ1-2; D is perhaps TRBD1 (5 bases). The V end was cut by 4 bases, the J end by 6 bases, with 15 bases between. Germline V gives CDR1 DFQATT, CDR2 SNEGSKA (reference sequence). The CDR3 is 13 residues long. DNA for the CDR3: TGCAGTGCTACCCTAGGGACTAGTGATGGCTACACCTTC. Its translation is CSATLGTSDGYTF.

Ten or more counts support this clonotype. The V gene is TRBV20-1, the J gene TRBJ2-1, with D uncertain. V was clipped by 1 base and J by 3 bases, with 10 bases between them. The CDR3 covers 14 residues. CDR1 DFQATT and CDR2 SNEGSKA come from the germline V gene (reference sequence). The CDR3 region has the DNA TGCAGTGCTAGAGGAGCAGTAAACTACAATGAGCAGTTCTTC. Translated, it gives CSARGAVNYNEQFF.

Remarks on this clonotype: The junction differs from germline at one of its ends, possibly a read error. V gene TRBV6-1 combines with J gene TRBJ2-5; D is uncertain. This CDR3 region has 15 residues. The germline gives CDR1 MNHNS, CDR2 SASEGT. The CDR3: CASSPRPLSSETQYF. Written as DNA, the CDR3 is TGTGCCAGCAGCCCCCGTCCCCTCTCAAGCGAGACCCAGTACTTT.

With regard to this clonotype: One junction end disagrees with the germline gene, perhaps due to a read error. This chain links TRBV20-1 with TRBJ1-2, with D possibly being TRBD1 (5 bases). Germline values: CDR1 DFQATT, CDR2 SNEGSKA (reference sequence). The CDR3 runs to 13 residues. The CDR3 DNA reads as TGCAGTTCTGCCCCAGGGACTACTCATGGCTACTCCTTC. It specifies CSSAPGTTHGYSF.

Of note for this clonotype: Likely a read error: the CDR3 ends without its conserved phenylalanine or tryptophan. This chain links TRBV7-9 with TRBJ1-1; 8 bases align to TRBD1. The germline CDR1 and CDR2 sequences are SEHNR and FQNEAQ (reference sequence). The CDR3 is 15 residues long. Trimming at V came to 6 bases and at J to 5 bases, leaving 11 bases not matched to a gene. The CDR3: CASSSTGQGGTEAFI. The CDR3 nucleotides read TGTGCCAGCAGTTCCACCGGACAGGGAGGTACTGAAGCTTTCATT.

Notes on this clonotype: A read error may produce the germline difference seen at one junction end. V usage is TRBV12-3 or TRBV12-4 and J usage is TRBJ2-6; D is perhaps TRBD2 (6 bases). There are 15 residues in the CDR3. The CDR3 here is CASRGLYLEANLLTF. DNA for the CDR3: TGTGCCAGCAGGGGACTTTATCTTGAAGCCAACCTCCTGACATTC.

Note on this clonotype: No conserved phenylalanine or tryptophan is present at the end of the CDR3, so a read error is the likely explanation. V and J are TRBV29-1 and TRBJ2-7, with 7 positions matching TRBD1. Germline V CDR1 and CDR2: SQVTM, ANQGSEA. The CDR3 sequence is 15 residues long. In nucleotides, the CDR3 is TGTAGCGTTGTTTTTACAGGGGTTAACCTTTACGAGCAGTACTAC. It is translated as CSVVFTGVNLYEQYY.

The table lists this clonotype with many counts. The V and J genes are TRBV20-1 and TRBJ1-1, with D unclear. Germline assignment: CDR1 DFQATT and CDR2 SNEGSKA (reference sequence). V lost 5 bases and J lost 4, with 14 bases in between. This CDR3 is 13 amino acids long. The DNA of the CDR3 is TGCAGTGCTTATGGGGAGGTTGCCACTGAAGCTTTCTTT. Translated, it gives CSAYGEVATEAFF.

J is TRBJ2-7 and V is TRBV28, with TRBD2 matching over 13 bases. Germline CDR1 and CDR2: MDHEN and SYDVKM. CDR3 size: 20 residues. After removal of 3 bases from V and 0 bases from J, the junction contained 14 bases not matched to a gene. CDR3 loop: CASSFTPRGTSGVSSYEQYF. CDR3 coding DNA: TGTGCCAGCAGTTTTACACCTAGGGGGACTAGCGGGGTAAGCTCCTACGAGCAGTACTTC.

On this clonotype itself: With a much larger clone just one base away, this may be a read error. The J gene is TRBJ2-5, the V gene TRBV29-1; D gene unclear. The CDR3 is 12 amino acids. The V end was cut by 8 bases, the J end by 5 bases, with 15 bases between. Germline V gene data show CDR1 as SQVTM and CDR2 as ANQGSEA. Written as DNA, the CDR3 is TGCAGCCTTGGGCCCCTGTGGGAGACCCAGTACTTC. It encodes CSLGPLWETQYF.

For this clonotype: A junction boundary mismatches the germline segment, possibly from a read error. The rearrangement uses TRBV6-6 and TRBJ1-6; 7 bases are a match to TRBD1. Germline loops: CDR1 MNHNY, CDR2 SVGAGI (reference sequence). The CDR3 contains 15 residues. The chain's CDR3 is CAISYRTGSNSPLHF. The CDR3, as DNA: TGTGCCATCAGTTACCGGACAGGATCCAATTCACCCCTCCACTTT.